This T cell receptor beta chain originates from a study of T cell responses to AZD1222 COVID-19 vaccine. Study background: Analyses pooled second doses at about 4 or about 12 weeks.

The germline CDR1 and CDR2 sequences are SGHTA and FQGTGA. This CDR3 comprises 13 residues. Clones were sequenced by immunoSEQ multiplex PCR, and TCRdb holds only the in-frame ones, with some missing. The sample yields roughly 110,000 clones, roughly 92% seen once. Concerning this clone itself: The target antigen is unknown. The junction departs from the called germline gene at one end, perhaps through a read error. Distinct nucleotide sequences in the sample also encode this CDR3.

Points from the study as a whole: Researchers took repertoire samples only after the peak T cell response had come. Just a handful of AZD1222 recipients were seropositive at baseline.

This sequence was found in an adult in good health. This specimen was peripheral blood, taken on day 0 of AZD1222 vaccination. This sequence joins TRBV7-3 and TRBJ1-6; D is ambiguous. For the CDR3, the DNA is TGTGCCAGCAGTTTAACCGGTGGTTCACCCCTCCACTTT. This encodes CASSLTGGSPLHF. The full variable domain, its missing parts supplied by reference TRBV7-3 and TRBJ1-6, is GAGVSQTPSNKVTEKGKYVELRCDPISGHTALYWYRQSLGQGPEFLIYFQGTGAADDSGLPNDRFFAVRPEGSVSTLKIQRTERGDSAVYLCASSLTGGSPLHFGNGTRLTVT.